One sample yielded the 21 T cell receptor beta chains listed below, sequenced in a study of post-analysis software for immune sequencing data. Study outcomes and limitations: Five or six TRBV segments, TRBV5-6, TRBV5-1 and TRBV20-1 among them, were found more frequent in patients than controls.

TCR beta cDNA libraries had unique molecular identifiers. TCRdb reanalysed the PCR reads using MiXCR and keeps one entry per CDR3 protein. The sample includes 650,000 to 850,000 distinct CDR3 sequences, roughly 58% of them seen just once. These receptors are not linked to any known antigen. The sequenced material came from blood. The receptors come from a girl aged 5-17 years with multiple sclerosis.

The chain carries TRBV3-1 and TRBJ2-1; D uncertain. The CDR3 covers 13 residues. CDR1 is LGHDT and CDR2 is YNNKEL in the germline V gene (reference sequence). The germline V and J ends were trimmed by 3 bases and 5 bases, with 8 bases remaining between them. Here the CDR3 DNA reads TGTGCCAGCAGCCACCCCCCCCACAATGAGCAGTTCTTC. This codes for CASSHPPHNEQFF.

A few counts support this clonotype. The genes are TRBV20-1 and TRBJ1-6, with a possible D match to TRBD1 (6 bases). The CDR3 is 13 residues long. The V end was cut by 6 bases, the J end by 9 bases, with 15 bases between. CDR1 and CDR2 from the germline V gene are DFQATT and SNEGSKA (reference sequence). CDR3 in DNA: TGCAGTGCCAGAACAGGGTACGGTTCACCCCTCCACTTT. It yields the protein CSARTGYGSPLHF.

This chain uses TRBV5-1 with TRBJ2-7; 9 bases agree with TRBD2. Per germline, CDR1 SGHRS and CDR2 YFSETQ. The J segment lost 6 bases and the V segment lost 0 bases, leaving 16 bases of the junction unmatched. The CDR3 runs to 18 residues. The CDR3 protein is CASSLAGSGRVNFAEQYF. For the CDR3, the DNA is TGCGCCAGCAGCTTGGCAGGTAGCGGGAGAGTAAATTTCGCCGAGCAGTACTTC.

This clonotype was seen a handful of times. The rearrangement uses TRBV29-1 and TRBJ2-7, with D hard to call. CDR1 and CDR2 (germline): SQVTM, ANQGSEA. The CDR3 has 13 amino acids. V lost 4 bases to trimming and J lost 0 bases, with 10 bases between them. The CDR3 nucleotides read TGCAGCGTTGTCTCTCGGGCCTCCTACGAGCAGTACTTC. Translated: CSVVSRASYEQYF.

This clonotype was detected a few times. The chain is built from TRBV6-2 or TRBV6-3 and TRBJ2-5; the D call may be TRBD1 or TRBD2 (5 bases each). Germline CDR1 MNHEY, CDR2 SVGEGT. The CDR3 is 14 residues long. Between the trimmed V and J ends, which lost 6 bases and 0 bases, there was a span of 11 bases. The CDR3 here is CASSNGANQETQYF. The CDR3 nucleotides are TGTGCCAGCAGCAACGGGGCTAACCAAGAGACCCAGTACTTC.

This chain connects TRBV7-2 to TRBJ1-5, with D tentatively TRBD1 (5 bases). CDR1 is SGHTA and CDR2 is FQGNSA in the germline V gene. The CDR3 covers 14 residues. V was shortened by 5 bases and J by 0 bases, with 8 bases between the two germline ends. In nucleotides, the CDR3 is TGTGCCAGCAGCCTGGACAATAGCAATCAGCCCCAGCATTTT. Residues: CASSLDNSNQPQHF.

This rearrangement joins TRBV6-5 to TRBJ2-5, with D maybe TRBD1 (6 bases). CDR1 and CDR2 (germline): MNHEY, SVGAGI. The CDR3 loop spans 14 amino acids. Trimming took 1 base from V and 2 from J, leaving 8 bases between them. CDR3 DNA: TGTGCCAGCAGTTACTTCAGGGGACAAGAGACCCAGTACTTC. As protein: CASSYFRGQETQYF.

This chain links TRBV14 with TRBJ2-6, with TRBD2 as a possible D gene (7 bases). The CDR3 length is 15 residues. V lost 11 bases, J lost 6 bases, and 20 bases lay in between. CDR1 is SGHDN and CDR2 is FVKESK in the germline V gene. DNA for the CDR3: TGTGCCTCAGCATGGGGGGGCCTCACGGCCAACGTCCTGACTTTC. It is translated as CASAWGGLTANVLTF.

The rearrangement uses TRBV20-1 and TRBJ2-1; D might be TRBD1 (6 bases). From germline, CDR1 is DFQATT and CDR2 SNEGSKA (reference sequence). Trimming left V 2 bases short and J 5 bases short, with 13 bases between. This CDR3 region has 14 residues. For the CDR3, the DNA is TGCAGTGCTAGACTAGGGGGTAGGGACAATGAGCAGTTCTTC. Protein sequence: CSARLGGRDNEQFF.

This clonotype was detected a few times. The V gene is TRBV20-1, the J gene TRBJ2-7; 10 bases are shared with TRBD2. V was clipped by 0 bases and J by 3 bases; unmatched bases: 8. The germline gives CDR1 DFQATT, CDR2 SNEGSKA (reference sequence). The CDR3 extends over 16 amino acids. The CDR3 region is CSAREASGRFGYEQYF. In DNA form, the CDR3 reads TGCAGTGCTAGAGAAGCTAGCGGGAGATTTGGCTACGAGCAGTACTTC.

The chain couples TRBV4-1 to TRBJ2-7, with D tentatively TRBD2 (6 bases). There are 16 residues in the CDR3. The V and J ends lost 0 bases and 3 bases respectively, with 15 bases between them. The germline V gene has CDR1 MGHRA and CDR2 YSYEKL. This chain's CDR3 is CASSQDGVAEGYEQYF. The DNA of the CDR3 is TGCGCCAGCAGCCAAGACGGGGTAGCGGAGGGCTACGAGCAGTACTTC.

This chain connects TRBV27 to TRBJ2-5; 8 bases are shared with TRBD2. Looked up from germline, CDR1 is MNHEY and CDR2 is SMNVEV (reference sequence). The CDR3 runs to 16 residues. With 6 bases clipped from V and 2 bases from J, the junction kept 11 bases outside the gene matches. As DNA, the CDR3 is TGTGCCAGCAGCCTACTTCTTAGCGGGAAACAAGAGACCCAGTACTTC. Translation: CASSLLLSGKQETQYF.

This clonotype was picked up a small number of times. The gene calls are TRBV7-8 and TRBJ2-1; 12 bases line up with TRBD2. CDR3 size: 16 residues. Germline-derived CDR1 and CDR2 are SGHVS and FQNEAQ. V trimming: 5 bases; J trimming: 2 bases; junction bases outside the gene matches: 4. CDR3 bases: TGTGCCAGCAGCGGCCGACTAGCGGGAGCCTACAATGAGCAGTTCTTC. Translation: CASSGRLAGAYNEQFF.

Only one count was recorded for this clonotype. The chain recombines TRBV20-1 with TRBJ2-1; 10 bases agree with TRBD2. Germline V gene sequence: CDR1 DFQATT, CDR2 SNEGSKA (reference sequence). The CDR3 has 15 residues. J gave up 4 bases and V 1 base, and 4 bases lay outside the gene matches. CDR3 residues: CSARVAGGGYNEQFF. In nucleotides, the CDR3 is TGCAGTGCTAGAGTAGCGGGAGGCGGTTACAATGAGCAGTTCTTC.

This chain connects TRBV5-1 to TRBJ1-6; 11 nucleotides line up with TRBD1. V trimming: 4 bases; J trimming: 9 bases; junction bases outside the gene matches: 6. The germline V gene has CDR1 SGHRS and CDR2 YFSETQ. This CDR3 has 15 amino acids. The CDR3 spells CASSLDRGRGSPLHF. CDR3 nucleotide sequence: TGCGCCAGCAGCCTGGACAGGGGGCGGGGTTCACCCCTCCACTTT.

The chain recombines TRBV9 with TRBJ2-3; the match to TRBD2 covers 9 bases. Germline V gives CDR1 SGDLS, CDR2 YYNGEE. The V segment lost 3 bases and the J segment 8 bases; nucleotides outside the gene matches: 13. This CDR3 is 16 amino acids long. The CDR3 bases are TGTGCCAGCAGCGCAACCGGGACTAGCCTCCTTGGTACGCAGTATTTT. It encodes CASSATGTSLLGTQYF.

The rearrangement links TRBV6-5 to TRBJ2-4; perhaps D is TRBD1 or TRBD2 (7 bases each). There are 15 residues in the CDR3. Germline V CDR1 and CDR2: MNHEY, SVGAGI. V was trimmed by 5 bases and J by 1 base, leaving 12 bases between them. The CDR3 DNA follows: TGTGCCAGCAGTCTCAGGGGGGGTGCCAAAAACATTCAGTACTTC. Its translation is CASSLRGGAKNIQYF.

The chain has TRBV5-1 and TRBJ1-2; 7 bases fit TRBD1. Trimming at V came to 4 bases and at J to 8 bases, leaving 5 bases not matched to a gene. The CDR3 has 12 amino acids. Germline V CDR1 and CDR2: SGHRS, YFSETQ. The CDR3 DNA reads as TGCGCCAGCAGCCACGAGGGGGCCGGCTACACCTTC. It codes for CASSHEGAGYTF.

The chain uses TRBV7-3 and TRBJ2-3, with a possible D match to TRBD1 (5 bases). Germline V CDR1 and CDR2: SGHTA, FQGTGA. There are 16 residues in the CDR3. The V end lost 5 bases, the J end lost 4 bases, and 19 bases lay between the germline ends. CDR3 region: CASSPQGRRDPDTQYF. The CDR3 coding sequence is TGTGCCAGCAGCCCCCAGGGCAGGCGCGACCCAGATACGCAGTATTTT. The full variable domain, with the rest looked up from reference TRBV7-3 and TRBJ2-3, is GAGVSQTPSNKVTEKGKYVELRCDPISGHTALYWYRQSLGQGPEFLIYFQGTGAADDSGLPNDRFFAVRPEGSVSTLKIQRTERGDSAVYLCASSPQGRRDPDTQYFGPGTRLTVL.

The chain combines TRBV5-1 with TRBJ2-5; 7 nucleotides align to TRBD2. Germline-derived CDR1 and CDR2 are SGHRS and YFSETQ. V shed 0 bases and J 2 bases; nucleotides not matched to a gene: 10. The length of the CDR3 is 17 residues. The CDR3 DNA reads TGCGCCAGCAGCTTGGTTTTGGGACTACCGATACAAGAGACCCAGTACTTC. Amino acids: CASSLVLGLPIQETQYF.

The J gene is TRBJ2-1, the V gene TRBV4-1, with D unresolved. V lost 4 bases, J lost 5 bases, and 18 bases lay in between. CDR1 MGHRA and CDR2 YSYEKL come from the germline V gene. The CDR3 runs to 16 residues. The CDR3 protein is CASSPVGPSVDNEQFF. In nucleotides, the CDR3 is TGCGCCAGCAGCCCCGTCGGGCCCTCGGTAGACAATGAGCAGTTCTTC.